The rows below give T cell receptor beta chains drawn from one sample of a study of shared clonotypes between healthy human individuals. TCRdb's copy holds only in-frame clones and misses some; the assay was immunoSEQ multiplex PCR. The sample yields about 560,000 clones, roughly 79% seen once. The material sequenced was PBMCs. Receptors were obtained from a woman between 40 and 50 years old in good health. Some clones in this sample may be carry-over from other donors' samples. CDR3s include the opening cysteine and the closing phenylalanine or tryptophan.

V gene	J gene	CDR3 protein
TRBV5-1	TRBJ1-5	CASSPLGANQPQHF
TRBV6-6	TRBJ2-1	CATRTSGRRDEQFF
TRBV4-1	TRBJ1-5	CASSLGQGFNQPQHF
TRBV7-3	TRBJ2-5	CASSLTIQETQYF
TRBV28	TRBJ2-4	CASSLSHGAKNIQYF
TRBV9	TRBJ2-5	CASSRLAQETQYF
TRBV27	TRBJ2-7	CASSLVPGGSGEQYF
TRBV28	TRBJ2-2	CASAQLPGSTGELFF
TRBV6-6	TRBJ1-5	CASSREPQHF
TRBV20-1	TRBJ2-1	CSARDPYEQFF
TRBV13	TRBJ2-3	CASSPRGLAGLAPTDTQYF
TRBV19	TRBJ1-5	CASLGVGGQPQHF
TRBV11-2	TRBJ1-4	CASSPRQGTNEKLFF
TRBV18	TRBJ2-5	CASSPPAIQETQYF
TRBV2	TRBJ2-7	CASSATIRDLQTYEQYF
TRBV5-5	TRBJ1-2	CASSPWTGNYGYTF
TRBV5-5	TRBJ1-1	CASSSRDRASNTEAFF